This entry lists 10 T cell receptor beta chains sequenced from one sample in a study of CD4 T cells in relation to SARS-CoV-2 and coronaviruses. CD4+ T cells from unexposed donors were obtained before the COVID-19 pandemic (2011-2018). Isolation of CD4+ T cells took place after approximately eleven days in culture. Some clones are missing from TCRdb's copy, which holds only in-frame ones; the method was immunoSEQ multiplex PCR. Counted here are around 23,000 clones, around 72% occurring once; the ten biggest clones make up 9% to 15%. Antigens for these TCRs are unknown. The sequenced material came from CD4+ T cells from PBMCs, cultured in vitro. These receptors all stem from a human donor in good health.

This chain connects TRBV28 to TRBJ2-3, with a possible D match to TRBD2 (6 bases). V shed 5 bases and J shed 5 bases, with 20 bases lying between them. The CDR3 runs to 16 residues. CDR1 and CDR2 (germline): MDHEN, SYDVKM. The CDR3 bases are TGTGCCAGCAGTAAAGGATTGACTAGGCGGGGAGATACGCAGTATTTT. Protein: CASSKGLTRRGDTQYF.

The J gene is TRBJ1-1, the V gene TRBV7-2; 9 positions agree with TRBD1. This CDR3 is built from 15 residues. V was pared by 1 base and J by 6 bases, with 6 bases of the junction left unmatched. CDR1 and CDR2 from the germline V gene are SGHTA and FQGNSA. The CDR3 bases are TGTGCCAGCAGCTTAGAGGGACAGGGAACCTCTGAAGCTTTCTTT. As protein: CASSLEGQGTSEAFF. The full variable domain, in which reference TRBV7-2 and TRBJ1-1 provide the parts outside the CDR3, is GAGVSQSPSNKVTEKGKDVELRCDPISGHTALYWYRQSLGQGLEFLIYFQGNSAPDKSGLPSDRFSAERTGGSVSTLTIQRTQQEDSAVYLCASSLEGQGTSEAFFGQGTRLTVV.

The chain carries TRBV24-1 and TRBJ1-2; 9 bases align to TRBD1. Germline values: CDR1 KGHDR, CDR2 SFDVKD. V was pared by 6 bases and J by 3 bases, with 4 bases of the junction left unmatched. There are 14 residues in the CDR3. Here the CDR3 DNA reads TGTGCCACCAGTTCACAGGGGGCCGACTATGGCTACACCTTC. Translation gives CATSSQGADYGYTF.

This chain links TRBV20-1 with TRBJ1-1; unclear D gene. The CDR3 extends over 9 amino acids. The germline CDR1 and CDR2 sequences are DFQATT and SNEGSKA (reference sequence). V was shortened by 3 bases and J by 10 bases, with 6 bases between the two germline ends. The CDR3 is CSASSGAFF. In DNA, the CDR3 is TGCAGTGCTAGTTCGGGAGCTTTCTTT.

This clone is large. The chain uses TRBV5-6 and TRBJ2-1; 11 nucleotides line up with TRBD1. There are 16 residues in the CDR3. J lost 7 bases, V lost 4 bases, and 10 bases had no gene match. The germline gives CDR1 SGHDT, CDR2 YYEEEE. CDR3 region: CASSTEGQGAYNEQFF. CDR3 nucleotide sequence: TGTGCCAGCAGCACCGAAGGACAGGGGGCTTATAATGAGCAGTTCTTC.

This clone was recorded a few times. The V call is TRBV28, the J call TRBJ1-6, with TRBD1 as a possible D gene (5 bases). The CDR3 is made up of 12 amino acids. The germline gives CDR1 MDHEN, CDR2 SYDVKM. V was pared by 8 bases and J by 8 bases, with 10 bases between. This CDR3 is CASGQADSPLHF. CDR3 nucleotide sequence: TGTGCCAGCGGACAAGCTGATTCACCCCTCCACTTT.

The chain employs TRBV2 and TRBJ2-5; D remains ambiguous. The CDR3 is 11 residues long. Germline V gene sequence: CDR1 SNHLY, CDR2 FYNNEI. V was cut by 6 bases and J by 2 bases, with 4 bases left in between. This chain's CDR3 is CASSQQETQYF. Written as DNA, the CDR3 is TGTGCCAGCAGCCAACAAGAGACCCAGTACTTC. The full variable domain, completed using reference TRBV2 and TRBJ2-5, is EPEVTQTPSHQVTQMGQEVILRCVPISNHLYFYWYRQILGQKVEFLVSFYNNEISEKSEIFDDQFSVERPDGSNFTLKIRSTKLEDSAMYFCASSQQETQYFGPGTRLLVL.

The CDR3 sequence: CASSPQGLNTEAFF. CDR3 coding DNA: TGTGCCAGCAGTCCCCAGGGGCTGAACACTGAAGCTTTCTTT. The J gene is TRBJ1-1, the V gene TRBV7-9, with D perhaps TRBD1 (6 bases). The germline CDR1 and CDR2 sequences are SEHNR and FQNEAQ (reference sequence). This CDR3 region has 14 residues. Trimming removed 6 bases from V and 0 bases from J, with 11 bases in between.

This chain connects TRBV2 to TRBJ1-4; D uncertain. The CDR3 spans 11 residues. Trimming cost V 8 bases and J 8 bases, with 9 bases left between them. CDR1 and CDR2 from the germline V gene are SNHLY and FYNNEI. CDR3 region: CASGVGEKLFF. The CDR3 nucleotides are TGTGCCAGCGGGGTCGGCGAAAAACTGTTTTTT. The entire variable domain, with the rest obtained from reference TRBV2 and TRBJ1-4, is as follows: EPEVTQTPSHQVTQMGQEVILRCVPISNHLYFYWYRQILGQKVEFLVSFYNNEISEKSEIFDDQFSVERPDGSNFTLKIRSTKLEDSAMYFCASGVGEKLFFGSGTQLSVL.

The V and J genes are TRBV28 and TRBJ1-2; D unclear. CDR1 and CDR2 from the germline V gene are MDHEN and SYDVKM. V was clipped by 5 bases and J by 2 bases, with 12 bases between them. This CDR3 contains 14 residues. The CDR3 nucleotides are TGTGCCAGCAGTCCCGATGACAAGAACTATGGCTACACCTTC. Amino acid sequence: CASSPDDKNYGYTF.